These T cell receptor beta chains were read from a single sample in a study of response to subunit inactivated influenza vaccine. TCRdb re-called the RT-PCR reads with MiXCR, one entry per CDR3 protein. The sample has 700,000 to 800,000 distinct CDR3 sequences, approximately 18% seen once. Specimen: PBMCs from blood, collected around 5 days after vaccination. The source is a man aged 50 to 59 who received an inactivated influenza vaccine. CDR3s include the opening cysteine and the closing phenylalanine or tryptophan. D genes are given only for firm matches. The listing skips clone size in some rows; elsewhere it reads once, few, many or a size class.

j_call	v_call	clone_size	d_call	cdr3_aa	cdr3_nt
TRBJ2-1	TRBV10-3	many	.	CAIMSSGRNNEQFF	TGTGCCATCATGAGCTCGGGTAGAAACAATGAGCAGTTCTTC
TRBJ2-3	TRBV20-1	.	TRBD1	CSAARTGFSDTQYF	TGCAGTGCTGCCCGGACAGGGTTCTCAGATACGCAGTATTTT
TRBJ2-3	TRBV20-1	few	TRBD2	CSARGTSGSSADTQYF	TGCAGTGCTAGGGGGACTAGCGGGAGTTCCGCAGATACGCAGTATTTT
TRBJ2-5	TRBV7-2	few	.	CASSPLLGQETQYF	TGTGCCAGCAGCCCTTTATTGGGGCAAGAGACCCAGTACTTC
TRBJ2-3	TRBV20-1	.	TRBD1	CSARDTTGGADTQYF	TGCAGTGCTAGAGATACGACAGGGGGCGCAGATACGCAGTATTTT
TRBJ2-7	TRBV12-3/TRBV12-4	few	.	CASSSITGPYEQYF	TGTGCCAGCAGTTCTATAACAGGGCCCTACGAGCAGTACTTC
TRBJ1-6	TRBV6-1	few	TRBD1	CASSEVAGQISPLHF	TGTGCCAGCAGTGAAGTGGCGGGACAGATTTCACCCCTCCACTTT
TRBJ1-2	TRBV12-3/TRBV12-4	many	.	CASSLERASGYTF	TGTGCCAGCAGTTTAGAAAGGGCCTCCGGCTACACCTTC
TRBJ1-1	TRBV6-2/TRBV6-3	few	TRBD1	CASRHTQGENTEAFF	TGTGCCAGCAGACACACACAGGGGGAGAACACTGAAGCTTTCTTT
TRBJ2-7	TRBV20-1	few	TRBD2	CSAGGLVSFHEQYF	TGCAGTGCAGGCGGACTAGTTTCTTTCCACGAGCAGTACTTC
TRBJ1-1	TRBV20-1	few	.	CSARAGTRWNTEAFF	TGCAGTGCTAGAGCGGGAACCCGATGGAACACTGAAGCTTTCTTT
TRBJ2-7	TRBV20-1	.	.	CSAPTRRVEQYF	TGCAGTGCTCCGACCCGCAGGGTCGAGCAGTACTTC
TRBJ2-7	TRBV4-2	few	TRBD2	CASSQESGGEYYEQYF	TGTGCCAGCAGCCAAGAAAGCGGGGGCGAATACTACGAGCAGTACTTC
TRBJ1-2	TRBV12-3/TRBV12-4	.	TRBD1	CASSPRAGGGGYTF	TGTGCCAGCAGTCCTCGGGCAGGGGGCGGGGGCTACACCTTC
TRBJ2-5	TRBV10-3	few	.	CAISIAGYQETQYF	TGTGCCATCAGTATTGCCGGGTACCAAGAGACCCAGTACTTC
TRBJ2-2	TRBV12-3/TRBV12-4	.	.	CASSVRVGATGELFF	TGTGCCAGCAGTGTAAGGGTCGGAGCAACCGGGGAGCTGTTTTTT
TRBJ2-5	TRBV29-1	.	TRBD2	CSVEDTIPGLALGTQYF	TGCAGCGTTGAAGATACAATCCCGGGACTAGCTTTAGGGACCCAGTACTTC
TRBJ1-3	TRBV9	.	.	CASSVASQGSGNTIYF	TGTGCCAGCAGCGTAGCGAGCCAGGGGTCTGGAAACACCATATATTTT
TRBJ2-1	TRBV7-2	.	TRBD2	CASSRGASGGFYNEQFF	TGTGCCAGCAGCCGAGGGGCTAGCGGGGGTTTCTACAATGAGCAGTTCTTC
TRBJ2-2	TRBV10-3	.	.	CAIITRGGELFF	TGTGCCATCATTACCAGGGGCGGGGAGCTGTTTTTT
TRBJ2-1	TRBV7-9	.	.	CASSPTERLRYNEQFF	TGTGCCAGCAGCCCCACCGAAAGACTCCGATACAATGAGCAGTTCTTC
TRBJ2-3	TRBV20-1	many	.	CSARGDTQYF	TGCAGTGCAAGAGGAGATACGCAGTATTTT
TRBJ2-5	TRBV10-3	few	.	CAISESVRTAGLETQYF	TGTGCCATCAGTGAGTCGGTGAGGACAGCTGGCTTGGAGACCCAGTACTTC
TRBJ2-5	TRBV12-3/TRBV12-4	.	TRBD1	CASNRVGGWETQYF	TGTGCCAGCAATCGGGTAGGGGGCTGGGAGACCCAGTACTTC
TRBJ2-3	TRBV20-1	many	TRBD2	CSADSGRSPDTQYF	TGCAGTGCTGATAGCGGGAGGTCCCCTGATACGCAGTATTTT
TRBJ1-4	TRBV20-1	.	TRBD1	CSVPGQGGEKLFF	TGCAGTGTCCCGGGACAGGGAGGGGAAAAACTGTTTTTT
TRBJ2-1	TRBV7-2	few	.	CASSNRDGFTF	TGTGCCAGCAGCAACCGGGACGGATTTACTTTC
TRBJ2-3	TRBV5-5	.	.	CASSQEGPLGADTQYF	TGTGCCAGCAGCCAGGAGGGCCCCTTGGGGGCAGATACGCAGTATTTT
TRBJ1-2	TRBV6-2/TRBV6-3	once	.	CASSYGEGDYGYTF	TGTGCCAGCAGTTACGGGGAGGGCGACTATGGCTACACCTTC
TRBJ2-1	TRBV15	.	TRBD2	CATSRVPAGGYGAFF	TGTGCCACCAGCAGAGTACCAGCGGGAGGCTACGGCGCGTTCTTC
TRBJ2-7	TRBV28	few	.	CAILSGALEQYF	TGTGCCATCCTCTCGGGGGCTCTCGAGCAGTACTTC
TRBJ2-1	TRBV29-1	many	TRBD1	CSVERGRMGNEQFF	TGCAGCGTTGAAAGGGGGCGTATGGGGAATGAGCAGTTCTTC
TRBJ1-5	TRBV7-2	.	TRBD1	CASSPGGANQPQHF	TGTGCCAGCAGCCCAGGGGGCGCGAATCAGCCCCAGCATTTT
TRBJ2-7	TRBV28	.	TRBD2	CASSLRSGSARHEQYF	TGTGCCAGCAGTTTAAGGAGCGGGAGCGCACGACACGAGCAGTACTTC
TRBJ1-4	TRBV12-3/TRBV12-4	few	TRBD1	CASSSRDRGGEKLFF	TGTGCCAGCAGTAGCCGGGACAGGGGGGGTGAAAAACTGTTTTTT